The rows below give T cell receptor beta chains drawn from one sample of a study of prognosis after radiotherapy for stage I lung cancer. TCRdb analysed the multiplex PCR reads with MiXCR anew, one entry per CDR3 protein. The table has fewer than 25,000 distinct CDR3 sequences, about 60% seen once; the top ten hold 25% to 30%. The sequenced sample was PBMCs, obtained before or after stereotactic body radiation therapy (not recorded which). Receptor source: a donor at least 50 years old with non-small cell lung cancer. The CDR3 runs from the conserved cysteine through the conserved F or W. The order of the fields is V gene, clone size, J gene, D gene, CDR3 DNA, CDR3 protein. A D gene is named only where the DNA matches it firmly. For some rows the clone size is stated as once, few or many, or as a class when expanded; others skip it.

v_call: TRBV20-1; clone_size: -; j_call: TRBJ2-6; d_call: -; cdr3_nt: TGCAGTGCTACCCCTTCTGGTGCCAACGTCCTGACTTTC; cdr3_aa: CSATPSGANVLTF
v_call: TRBV6-2/TRBV6-3; clone_size: -; j_call: TRBJ1-1; d_call: -; cdr3_nt: TGTGCCAGCAGTAACGGGGGATCGAACACTGAAGCTTTCTTT; cdr3_aa: CASSNGGSNTEAFF
v_call: TRBV28; clone_size: many; j_call: TRBJ2-5; d_call: -; cdr3_nt: TGTGCCAGCAGTTATCCAGGGGAAGAGACCCAGTACTTC; cdr3_aa: CASSYPGEETQYF
v_call: TRBV20-1; clone_size: many; j_call: TRBJ2-3; d_call: -; cdr3_nt: TGCAGTGCTAATGGGGGGGCTGGGGGAACAGATACGCAGTATTTT; cdr3_aa: CSANGGAGGTDTQYF
v_call: TRBV30; clone_size: -; j_call: TRBJ2-1; d_call: TRBD2; cdr3_nt: TGTGCCTGGAGTGAACTAGCGGGATGTCCGATCGTGCAGTTCTTC; cdr3_aa: CAWSELAGCPIVQFF
v_call: TRBV11-2; clone_size: once; j_call: TRBJ2-1; d_call: TRBD1; cdr3_nt: TGTGCCAGCAGCGACCGGACAGGGTACTACAATGAGCAGTTCTTC; cdr3_aa: CASSDRTGYYNEQFF
v_call: TRBV6-1; clone_size: -; j_call: TRBJ1-2; d_call: -; cdr3_nt: TGTGCCAGCAGTGACCAGGGACGGCACTATGGCTACACCTTC; cdr3_aa: CASSDQGRHYGYTF
v_call: TRBV2; clone_size: -; j_call: TRBJ1-1; d_call: -; cdr3_nt: TGTGCCAGCAGTGCCGGGACAATGAACACTGAAGCTTTCTTT; cdr3_aa: CASSAGTMNTEAFF
v_call: TRBV13; clone_size: few; j_call: TRBJ2-5; d_call: -; cdr3_nt: TGTGCCAGCAGCTTCCGGGGGCAGGGGGGGACCCAGTACTTC; cdr3_aa: CASSFRGQGGTQYF
v_call: TRBV20-1; clone_size: -; j_call: TRBJ2-7; d_call: -; cdr3_nt: TGCAGCCCTGCTGGGTTGACTTCCTCCTACGAGCAGTACTTC; cdr3_aa: CSPAGLTSSYEQYF
v_call: TRBV27; clone_size: -; j_call: TRBJ2-7; d_call: -; cdr3_nt: TGTGCCAGCAGTTTTTCAGGGATTGTGGGGGAGCAGTACTTC; cdr3_aa: CASSFSGIVGEQYF
v_call: TRBV9; clone_size: once; j_call: TRBJ2-7; d_call: TRBD2; cdr3_nt: TGTGCCAGCAGCCCAGGACTAGCGCTAGGGAACGAGCAGTACTTC; cdr3_aa: CASSPGLALGNEQYF
v_call: TRBV30; clone_size: many; j_call: TRBJ1-2; d_call: TRBD1; cdr3_nt: TGTGCCTGGAGTCAGACAGGGATTAACTATGGCTACACCTTC; cdr3_aa: CAWSQTGINYGYTF
v_call: TRBV7-2; clone_size: -; j_call: TRBJ2-7; d_call: TRBD2; cdr3_nt: TGTGCCAGCAGCTTATTAGCGGGAGTCTACGAGCAGTACTTC; cdr3_aa: CASSLLAGVYEQYF
v_call: TRBV18; clone_size: many; j_call: TRBJ2-3; d_call: -; cdr3_nt: TGTGCCAGCTCACCGCAGGGAAGATCAGATACGCAGTATTTT; cdr3_aa: CASSPQGRSDTQYF
v_call: TRBV15; clone_size: -; j_call: TRBJ2-7; d_call: TRBD2; cdr3_nt: TGTGCCACCAGCAGAACCGGGACTATCGGGTCCGGGAGAGACGAGCAGTACTTC; cdr3_aa: CATSRTGTIGSGRDEQYF
v_call: TRBV27; clone_size: -; j_call: TRBJ2-7; d_call: -; cdr3_nt: TGTGCCAGCAGCTCCTGGGTGAGCTCCTACGAGCGGTACTTC; cdr3_aa: CASSSWVSSYERYF
v_call: TRBV5-1; clone_size: -; j_call: TRBJ2-7; d_call: -; cdr3_nt: TGCGCCAGTCAGGGTCACGACGTCTCCGTATACTTCTACGAGCAGTACTTC; cdr3_aa: CASQGHDVSVYFYEQYF
v_call: TRBV7-2; clone_size: -; j_call: TRBJ2-7; d_call: TRBD1; cdr3_nt: TGTGCCAGCAGCTCCGGCCCCGGGACAGCCTACGAGCAGTACTTC; cdr3_aa: CASSSGPGTAYEQYF
v_call: TRBV4-1; clone_size: many; j_call: TRBJ1-2; d_call: TRBD1; cdr3_nt: TGCGCCAGCAGCCAAGTGGCAGGGGGTAACTATGGCTACACCTTC; cdr3_aa: CASSQVAGGNYGYTF
v_call: TRBV27; clone_size: -; j_call: TRBJ2-3; d_call: -; cdr3_nt: TGTGCCAGCAGTTCGAGTATTAGCACAGATATGCAGTATTTT; cdr3_aa: CASSSSISTDMQYF
v_call: TRBV9; clone_size: -; j_call: TRBJ2-3; d_call: TRBD2; cdr3_nt: TGTGCCAGCGGAGAACTAGCGGGAGGTAGTACAGATACGCAGTATTTT; cdr3_aa: CASGELAGGSTDTQYF
v_call: TRBV20-1; clone_size: -; j_call: TRBJ1-5; d_call: TRBD1; cdr3_nt: TGCAGTGCTGGACCCGGGACAGGATCCAATCAGCCCCAGCATTTT; cdr3_aa: CSAGPGTGSNQPQHF